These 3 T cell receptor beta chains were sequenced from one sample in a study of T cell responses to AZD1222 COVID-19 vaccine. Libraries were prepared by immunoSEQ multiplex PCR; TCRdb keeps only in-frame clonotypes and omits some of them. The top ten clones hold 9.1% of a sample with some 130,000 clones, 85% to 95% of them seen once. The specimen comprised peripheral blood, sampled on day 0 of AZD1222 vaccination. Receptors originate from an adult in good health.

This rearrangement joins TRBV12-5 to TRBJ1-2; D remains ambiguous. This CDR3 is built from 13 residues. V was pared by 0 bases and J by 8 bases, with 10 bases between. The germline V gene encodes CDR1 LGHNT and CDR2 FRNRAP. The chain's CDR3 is CASGLVRPGGYTF. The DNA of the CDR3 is TGTGCTAGTGGTTTGGTACGTCCAGGCGGCTACACCTTC.

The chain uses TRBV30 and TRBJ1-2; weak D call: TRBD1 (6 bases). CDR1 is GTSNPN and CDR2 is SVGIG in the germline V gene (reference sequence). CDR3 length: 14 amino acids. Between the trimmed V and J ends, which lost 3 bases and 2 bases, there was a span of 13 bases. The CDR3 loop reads CAWSLDSSNYGYTF. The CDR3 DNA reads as TGTGCCTGGAGCCTGGACAGCTCGAACTATGGCTACACCTTC.

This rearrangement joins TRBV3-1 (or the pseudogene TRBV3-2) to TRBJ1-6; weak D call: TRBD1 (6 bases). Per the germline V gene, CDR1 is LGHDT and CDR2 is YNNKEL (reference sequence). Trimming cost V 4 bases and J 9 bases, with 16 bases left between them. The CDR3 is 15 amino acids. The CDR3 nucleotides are TGTGCCAGCAGCCCCGAGTTAGGACAGCCTTCACCCCTCCACTTT. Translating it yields CASSPELGQPSPLHF.